This T cell receptor beta chain derives from a study of CD8+CD57+ T cells in acquired aplastic anemia. Study in general: Mean DNA quantity obtained from sorted CD4+ and CD8+ cells was around 2.9 ug. Overall study findings and caveats: A set of twenty-nine CD8+ CDR3 sequences was shared between patients and controls, and these sequences appeared highly expressed in patients.

Germline CDR1 is SEHNR and CDR2 is FQNEAQ (reference sequence). The CDR3 has 13 amino acids. Trimming took 8 bases from V and 4 from J; bases not matched to a gene: 6. To note about this clonotype: Its antigen remains unknown.

Genomic DNA templated the TCR beta VDJ and CDR3 profiling. TCRdb processed the reads anew with MiXCR; each CDR3 protein has one entry. The sample records 150,000 or so distinct CDR3 sequences, roughly 63% being singletons. Sequenced material: sorted CD4+, CD8+, or CD8+CD57+ T cells (not recorded which) from PBMCs. This TCR was sampled from a human donor in good health. This chain connects TRBV7-9 to TRBJ1-2, with TRBD1 matching over 8 bases. The chain's CDR3 is CASADREGYGYTF. Written as DNA, the CDR3 is TGTGCCAGCGCGGACAGGGAAGGCTATGGCTACACCTTC. The full variable domain, rest sourced from reference TRBV7-9 and TRBJ1-2, is DTGVSQNPRHKITKRGQNVTFRCDPISEHNRLYWYRQTLGQGPEFLTYFQNEAQLEKSRLLSDRFSAERPKGSFSTLEIQRTEQGDSAMYLCASADREGYGYTFGSGTRLTVV.